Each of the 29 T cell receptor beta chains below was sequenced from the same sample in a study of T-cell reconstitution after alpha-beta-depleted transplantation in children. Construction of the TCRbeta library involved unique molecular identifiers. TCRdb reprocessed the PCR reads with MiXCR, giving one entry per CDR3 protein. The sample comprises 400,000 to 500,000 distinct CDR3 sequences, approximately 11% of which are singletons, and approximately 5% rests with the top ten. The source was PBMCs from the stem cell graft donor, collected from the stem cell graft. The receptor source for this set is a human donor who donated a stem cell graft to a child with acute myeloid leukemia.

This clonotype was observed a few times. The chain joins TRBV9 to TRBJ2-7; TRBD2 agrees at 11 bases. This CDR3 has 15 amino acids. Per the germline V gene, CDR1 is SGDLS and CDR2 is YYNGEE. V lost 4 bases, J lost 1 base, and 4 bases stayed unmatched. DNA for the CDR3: TGTGCCAGCAGCCCCCGACTAGCGGGATCCTACGAGCAGTACTTC. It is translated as CASSPRLAGSYEQYF.

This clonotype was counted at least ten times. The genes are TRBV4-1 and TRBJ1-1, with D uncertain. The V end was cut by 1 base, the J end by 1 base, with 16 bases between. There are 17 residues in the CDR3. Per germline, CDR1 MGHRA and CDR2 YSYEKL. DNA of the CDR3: TGCGCCAGCAGCCAAGGAGTCGGAGGGCCGAAGAACACTGAAGCTTTCTTT. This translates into CASSQGVGGPKNTEAFF.

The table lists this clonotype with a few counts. This CDR3 is CSAAGTTGVNEQFF. CDR3 DNA sequence: TGCAGTGCTGCCGGGACCACTGGGGTCAATGAGCAGTTCTTC. The V call is TRBV20-1, the J call TRBJ2-1; D possibly uses TRBD1 or TRBD2 (5 bases each). The CDR3 covers 14 residues. Germline assignment: CDR1 DFQATT and CDR2 SNEGSKA (reference sequence). The germline V and J ends were trimmed by 5 bases and 6 bases, with 17 bases remaining between them.

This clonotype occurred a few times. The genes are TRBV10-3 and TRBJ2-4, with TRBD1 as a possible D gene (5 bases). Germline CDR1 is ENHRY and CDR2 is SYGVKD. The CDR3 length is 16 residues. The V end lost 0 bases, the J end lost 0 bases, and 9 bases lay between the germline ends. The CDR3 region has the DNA TGTGCCATCAGTGAGTCGAGACAGTTAGCCAAAAACATTCAGTACTTC. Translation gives CAISESRQLAKNIQYF.

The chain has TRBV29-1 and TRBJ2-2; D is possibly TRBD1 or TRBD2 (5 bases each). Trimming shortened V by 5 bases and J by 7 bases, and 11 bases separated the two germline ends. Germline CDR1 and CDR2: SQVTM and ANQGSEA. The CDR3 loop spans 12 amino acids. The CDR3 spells CSVRSGGGELFF. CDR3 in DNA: TGCAGCGTTCGCTCTGGGGGCGGGGAGCTGTTTTTT.

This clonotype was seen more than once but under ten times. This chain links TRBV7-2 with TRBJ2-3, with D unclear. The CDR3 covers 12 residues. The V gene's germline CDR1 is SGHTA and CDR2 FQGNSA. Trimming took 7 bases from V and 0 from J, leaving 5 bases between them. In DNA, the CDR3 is TGTGCCAGCACCTTTAGCACAGATACGCAGTATTTT. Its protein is CASTFSTDTQYF.

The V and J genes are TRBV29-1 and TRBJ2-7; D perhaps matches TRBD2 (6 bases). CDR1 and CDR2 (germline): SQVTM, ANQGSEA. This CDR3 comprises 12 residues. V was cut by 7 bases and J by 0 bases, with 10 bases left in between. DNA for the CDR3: TGCAGCGGCCGGGACTCCTCCTACGAGCAGTACTTC. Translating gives CSGRDSSYEQYF.

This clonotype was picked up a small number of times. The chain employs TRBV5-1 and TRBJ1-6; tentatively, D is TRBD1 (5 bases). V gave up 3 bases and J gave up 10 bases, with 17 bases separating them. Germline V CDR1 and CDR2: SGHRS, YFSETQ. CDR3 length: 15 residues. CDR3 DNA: TGCGCCAGCAGCTCCGGGACGGCCACCGGGTCACCCCTCCACTTT. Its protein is CASSSGTATGSPLHF.

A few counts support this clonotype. The CDR3 protein is CASSRRLETQYF. The CDR3 DNA reads as TGTGCCAGCAGCCGGAGGTTAGAGACCCAGTACTTC. V gene TRBV12-3 or TRBV12-4 combines with J gene TRBJ2-5; weak D call: TRBD2 (5 bases). The V gene lost 6 bases and the J gene lost 4 bases, with 9 bases spanning the gap. The CDR3 sequence is 12 residues long.

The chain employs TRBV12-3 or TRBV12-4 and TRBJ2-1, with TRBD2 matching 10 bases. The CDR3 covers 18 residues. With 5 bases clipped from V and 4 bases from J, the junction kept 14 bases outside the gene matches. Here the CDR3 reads CASSPSGRLPAKYNEQFF. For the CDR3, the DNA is TGTGCCAGCAGTCCTAGCGGGAGACTCCCCGCTAAATACAATGAGCAGTTCTTC.

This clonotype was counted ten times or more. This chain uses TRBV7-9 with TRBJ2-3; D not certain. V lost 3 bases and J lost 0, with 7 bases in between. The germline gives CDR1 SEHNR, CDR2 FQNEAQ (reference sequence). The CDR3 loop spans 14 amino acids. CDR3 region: CASSFVGSTDTQYF. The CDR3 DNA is TGTGCCAGCAGCTTTGTGGGAAGCACAGATACGCAGTATTTT.

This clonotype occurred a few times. CDR3 bases: TGCGCCAGCAGCCCGGGGGGCCGGGACAGAAAGGACACTGAAGCTTTCTTT. It codes for CASSPGGRDRKDTEAFF. J is TRBJ1-1 and V is TRBV5-1, with 7 bases matching TRBD1. The CDR3 covers 17 residues. J was trimmed by 3 bases and V by 4 bases; bases with no gene match: 15. The V gene's germline CDR1 is SGHRS and CDR2 YFSETQ.

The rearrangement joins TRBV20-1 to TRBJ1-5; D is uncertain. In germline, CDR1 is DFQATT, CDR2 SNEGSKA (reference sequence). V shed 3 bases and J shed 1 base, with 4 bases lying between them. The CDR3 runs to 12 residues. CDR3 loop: CSASESNQPQHF. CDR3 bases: TGCAGTGCTAGTGAGAGCAATCAGCCCCAGCATTTT.

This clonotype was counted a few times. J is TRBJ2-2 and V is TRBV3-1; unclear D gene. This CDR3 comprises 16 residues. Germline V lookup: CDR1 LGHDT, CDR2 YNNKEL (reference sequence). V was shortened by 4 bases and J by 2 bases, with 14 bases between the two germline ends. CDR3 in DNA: TGTGCCAGCAGCCTTTTCGTAGCTCTAAACACCGGGGAGCTGTTTTTT. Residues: CASSLFVALNTGELFF. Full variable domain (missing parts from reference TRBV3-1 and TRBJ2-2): DTAVSQTPKYLVTQMGNDKSIKCEQNLGHDTMYWYKQDSKKFLKIMFSYNNKELIINETVPNRFSPKSPDKAHLNLHINSLELGDSAVYFCASSLFVALNTGELFFGEGSRLTVL.

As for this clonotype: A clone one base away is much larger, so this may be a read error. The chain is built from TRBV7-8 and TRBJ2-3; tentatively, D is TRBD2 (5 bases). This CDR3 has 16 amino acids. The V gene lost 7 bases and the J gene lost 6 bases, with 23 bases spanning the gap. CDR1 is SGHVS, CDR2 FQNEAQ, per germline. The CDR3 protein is CASTHFGPLAWDTQYF. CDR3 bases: TGTGCCAGCACCCACTTCGGGCCTCTAGCTTGGGATACGCAGTATTTT.

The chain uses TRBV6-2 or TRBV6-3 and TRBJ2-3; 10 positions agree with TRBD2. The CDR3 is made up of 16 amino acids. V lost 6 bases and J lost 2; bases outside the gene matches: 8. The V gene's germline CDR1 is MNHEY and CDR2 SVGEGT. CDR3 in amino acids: CASRIAGGLFTDTQYF. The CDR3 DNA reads TGTGCCAGCAGAATAGCGGGAGGCCTCTTCACAGATACGCAGTATTTT.

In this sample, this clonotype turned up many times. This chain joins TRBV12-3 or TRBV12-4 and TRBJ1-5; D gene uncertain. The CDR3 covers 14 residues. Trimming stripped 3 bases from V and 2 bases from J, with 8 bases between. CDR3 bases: TGTGCCAGCAGTTTCGGCTTGGGCAATCAGCCCCAGCATTTT. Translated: CASSFGLGNQPQHF.

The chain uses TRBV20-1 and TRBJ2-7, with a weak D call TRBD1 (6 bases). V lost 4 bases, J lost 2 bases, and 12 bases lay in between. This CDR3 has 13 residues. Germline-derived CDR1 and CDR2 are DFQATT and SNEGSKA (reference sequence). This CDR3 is CSAMDSRTYEQYF. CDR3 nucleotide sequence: TGCAGTGCTATGGACAGCCGGACCTACGAGCAGTACTTC.

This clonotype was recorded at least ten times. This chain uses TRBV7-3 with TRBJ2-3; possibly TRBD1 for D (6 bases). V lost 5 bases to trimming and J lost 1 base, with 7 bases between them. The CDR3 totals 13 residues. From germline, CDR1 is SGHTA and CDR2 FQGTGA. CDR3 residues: CASSPGGTDTQYF. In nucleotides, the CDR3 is TGTGCCAGCAGCCCAGGGGGCACAGATACGCAGTATTTT.

The DNA of the CDR3 is TGCAGTGCGTCCCCGGTGGGGGGTCTTAGTTCACCCCTCCACTTT. Protein: CSASPVGGLSSPLHF. This sequence joins TRBV20-1 and TRBJ1-6; D may be TRBD1 (5 bases). The CDR3 covers 15 residues. V lost 6 bases to trimming and J lost 9 bases, with 21 bases between them. CDR1 DFQATT and CDR2 SNEGSKA come from the germline V gene (reference sequence).

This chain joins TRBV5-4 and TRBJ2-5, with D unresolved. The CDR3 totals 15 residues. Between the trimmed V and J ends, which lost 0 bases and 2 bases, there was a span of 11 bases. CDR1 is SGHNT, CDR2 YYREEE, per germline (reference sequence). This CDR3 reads CASSLGPGTQETQYF. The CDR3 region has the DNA TGTGCCAGCAGCTTGGGCCCTGGAACACAAGAGACCCAGTACTTC.

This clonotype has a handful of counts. The CDR3 DNA follows: TGTGCCAGCAGTTACCGGATGATGTCGGGGGGCAATCAGCCCCAGCATTTT. Amino acids: CASSYRMMSGGNQPQHF. V is TRBV6-5 and J is TRBJ1-5; tentatively, D is TRBD1 (5 bases). The V and J ends lost 2 bases and 2 bases respectively, with 16 bases between them. CDR3 length: 17 amino acids. The germline V gene encodes CDR1 MNHEY and CDR2 SVGAGI.

The CDR3 coding sequence is TGTGCCAGCAGTGAATATTTCGGGGCTAGCACTGAAGCTTTCTTT. Protein sequence: CASSEYFGASTEAFF. This sequence joins TRBV25-1 and TRBJ1-1; tentative D call: TRBD1 (5 bases). The CDR3 is 15 residues long. CDR1 MGHDK and CDR2 SYGVNS come from the germline V gene. The V and J ends lost 0 bases and 4 bases respectively, with 12 bases between them. Supplemented by reference TRBV25-1 and TRBJ1-1, the full variable domain reads EADIYQTPRYLVIGTGKKITLECSQTMGHDKMYWYQQDPGMELHLIHYSYGVNSTEKGDLSSESTVSRIRTEHFPLTLESARPSHTSQYLCASSEYFGASTEAFFGQGTRLTVV.

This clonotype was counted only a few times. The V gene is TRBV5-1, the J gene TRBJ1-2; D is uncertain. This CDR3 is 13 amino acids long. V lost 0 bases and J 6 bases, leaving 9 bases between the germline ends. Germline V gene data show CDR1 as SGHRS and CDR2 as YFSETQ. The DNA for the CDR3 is TGCGCCAGCAGCTTGGGGGGATCGAATGGCTACACCTTC. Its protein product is CASSLGGSNGYTF. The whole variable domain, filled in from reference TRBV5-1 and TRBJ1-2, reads KAGVTQTPRYLIKTRGQQVTLSCSPISGHRSVSWYQQTPGQGLQFLFEYFSETQRNKGNFPGRFSGRQFSNSRSEMNVSTLELGDSALYLCASSLGGSNGYTFGSGTRLTVV.

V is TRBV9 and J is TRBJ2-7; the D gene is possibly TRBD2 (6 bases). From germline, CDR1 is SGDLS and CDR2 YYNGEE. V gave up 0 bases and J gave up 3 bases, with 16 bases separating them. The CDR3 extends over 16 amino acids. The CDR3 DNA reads TGTGCCAGCAGCGTAGATATTACCGGGACTGGCTACGAGCAGTACTTC. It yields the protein CASSVDITGTGYEQYF.

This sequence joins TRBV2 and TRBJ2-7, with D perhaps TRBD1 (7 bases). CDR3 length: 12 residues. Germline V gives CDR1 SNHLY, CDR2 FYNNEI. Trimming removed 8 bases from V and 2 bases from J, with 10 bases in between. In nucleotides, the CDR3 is TGTGCCAGCGCGGGACAGACCTACGAGCAGTACGTC. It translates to CASAGQTYEQYV.

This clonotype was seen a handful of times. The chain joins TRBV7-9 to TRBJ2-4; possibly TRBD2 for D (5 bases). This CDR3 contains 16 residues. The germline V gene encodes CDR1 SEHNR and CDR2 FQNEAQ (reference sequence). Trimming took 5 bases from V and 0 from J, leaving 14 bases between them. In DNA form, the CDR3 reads TGTGCCAGCAGCCACCTGCTTGCGGGAGCCAAAAACATTCAGTACTTC. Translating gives CASSHLLAGAKNIQYF.

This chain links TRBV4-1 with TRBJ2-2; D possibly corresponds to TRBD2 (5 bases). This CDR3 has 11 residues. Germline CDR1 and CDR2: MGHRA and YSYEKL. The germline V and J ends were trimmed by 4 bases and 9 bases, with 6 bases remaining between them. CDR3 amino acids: CASSRGWELFF. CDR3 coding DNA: TGCGCCAGCAGCCGAGGGTGGGAGCTGTTTTTT.

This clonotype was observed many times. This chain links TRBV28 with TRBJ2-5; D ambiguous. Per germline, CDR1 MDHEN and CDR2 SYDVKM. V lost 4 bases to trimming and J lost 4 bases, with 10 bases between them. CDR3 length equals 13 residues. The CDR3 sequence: CASSSHGLETQYF. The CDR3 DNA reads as TGTGCCAGCAGTTCCCACGGGCTAGAGACCCAGTACTTC.